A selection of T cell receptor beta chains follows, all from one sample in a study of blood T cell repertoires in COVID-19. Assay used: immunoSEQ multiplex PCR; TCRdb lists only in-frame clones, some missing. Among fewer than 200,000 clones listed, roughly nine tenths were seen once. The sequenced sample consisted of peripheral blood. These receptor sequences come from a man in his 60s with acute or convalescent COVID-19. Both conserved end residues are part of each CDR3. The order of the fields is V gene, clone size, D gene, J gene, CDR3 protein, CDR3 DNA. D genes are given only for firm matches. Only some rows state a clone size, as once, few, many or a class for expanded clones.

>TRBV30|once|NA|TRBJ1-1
CAWSGRQGTNTEAFF
TGTGCCTGGTCAGGTAGGCAGGGGACGAACACTGAAGCTTTCTTT
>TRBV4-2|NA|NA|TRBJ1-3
CASSRLDSGNTIYF
TGTGCCAGCAGCCGACTGGACTCTGGAAACACCATATATTTT
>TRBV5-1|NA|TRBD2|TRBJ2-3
CASSLESSGGLSDTQYF
TGCGCCAGCAGCTTGGAGTCTAGCGGGGGGTTATCAGATACGCAGTATTTT
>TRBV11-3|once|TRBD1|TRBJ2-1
CASSRQGVGAEGEQFF
TGTGCCAGCAGCCGACAGGGGGTCGGAGCCGAGGGTGAGCAGTTCTTC
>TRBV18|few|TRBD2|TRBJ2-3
CASSSTSADTQYF
TGTGCCAGCTCATCGACTAGCGCAGATACGCAGTATTTT
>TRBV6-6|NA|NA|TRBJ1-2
CASSSVTGNYGYTF
TGTGCCAGCAGTTCCGTGACGGGGAACTATGGCTACACCTTC
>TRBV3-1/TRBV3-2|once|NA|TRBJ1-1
CASTSGRGVGTEAFF
TGTGCCAGCACCTCAGGCAGGGGAGTTGGTACTGAAGCTTTCTTT
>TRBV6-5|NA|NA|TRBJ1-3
CASSRGAPSGNTIYF
TGTGCCAGCAGTCGCGGAGCCCCCTCTGGAAACACCATATATTTT
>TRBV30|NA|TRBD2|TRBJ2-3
CAWRGIAGSTDTQYF
TGTGCCTGGAGGGGGATAGCGGGGTCCACAGATACGCAGTATTTT
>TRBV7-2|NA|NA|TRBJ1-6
CASSSRDPRRGNSPLHF
TGTGCCAGCAGCTCCCGGGACCCCCGGCGGGGCAATTCACCCCTCCACTTT
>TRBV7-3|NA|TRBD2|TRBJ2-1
CASSLVSGRAYNEQFF
TGTGCCAGCAGCTTGGTGAGCGGGAGGGCCTACAATGAGCAGTTCTTC
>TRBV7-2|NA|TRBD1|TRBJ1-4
CASSSGTGWGEKLFF
TGTGCCAGCAGCTCCGGGACAGGGTGGGGGGAAAAACTGTTTTTT
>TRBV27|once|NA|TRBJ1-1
CASSSGMNTEAFF
TGTGCCAGCAGTTCGGGGATGAACACTGAAGCTTTCTTT
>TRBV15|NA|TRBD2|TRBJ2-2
CATSRGLASTGELFF
TGTGCCACCAGCAGGGGACTAGCGAGCACCGGGGAGCTGTTTTTT
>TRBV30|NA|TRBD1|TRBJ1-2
CAWRGGRGQGYTF
TGTGCCTGGAGGGGCGGCAGGGGGCAAGGCTACACCTTC
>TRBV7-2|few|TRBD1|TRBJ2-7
CASSPQGGRGSGEQYF
TGTGCCAGCAGCCCCCAAGGTGGCAGGGGGAGCGGCGAGCAGTACTTC
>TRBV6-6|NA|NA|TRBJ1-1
CASSYGGVSTEAFF
TGTGCCAGCAGTTACGGGGGGGTGAGCACTGAAGCTTTCTTT
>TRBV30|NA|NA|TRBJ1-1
CAWSPGAVYTEAFF
TGTGCCTGGAGCCCAGGGGCCGTATACACTGAAGCTTTCTTT
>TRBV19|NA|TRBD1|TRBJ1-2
CASRTQGDYGYTF
TGTGCCAGTAGAACCCAGGGGGACTATGGCTACACCTTC
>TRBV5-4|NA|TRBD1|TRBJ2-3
CASSPDRGRWDTQYF
TGTGCCAGCAGCCCGGACAGGGGGCGATGGGATACGCAGTATTTT
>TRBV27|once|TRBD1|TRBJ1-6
CASSLRDRGDSPLHF
TGTGCCAGCAGTTTGCGGGACAGGGGAGATTCACCCCTCCACTTT
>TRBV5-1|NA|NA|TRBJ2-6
CASSLFVGANVLTF
TGCGCCAGCAGCTTGTTCGTGGGGGCCAACGTCCTGACTTTC
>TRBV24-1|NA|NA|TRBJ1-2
CATSESGDGYTF
TGTGCCACCAGTGAGTCGGGGGATGGCTACACCTTC
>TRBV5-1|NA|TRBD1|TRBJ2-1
CASSLGGLEQFF
TGCGCCAGCAGCTTAGGGGGCCTTGAGCAGTTCTTC
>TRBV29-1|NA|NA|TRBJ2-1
CSLSGLYNEQFF
TGCAGCCTATCCGGACTCTACAATGAGCAGTTCTTC
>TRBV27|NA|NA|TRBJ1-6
CASSPTPTGGSYNSPLHF
TGTGCCAGCAGCCCAACGCCGACAGGAGGATCCTATAATTCACCCCTCCACTTT
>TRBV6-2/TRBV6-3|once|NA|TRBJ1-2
CASSLGSHYTF
TGTGCCAGCAGTTTGGGCAGTCACTACACCTTC
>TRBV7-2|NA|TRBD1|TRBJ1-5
CASSFYGTGGGQPQHF
TGTGCCAGCAGCTTTTACGGGACAGGGGGCGGTCAGCCCCAGCATTTT
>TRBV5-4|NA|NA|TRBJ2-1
CASSPRGPSSYNEQFF
TGTGCCAGCAGCCCCAGGGGCCCTAGCTCCTACAATGAGCAGTTCTTC
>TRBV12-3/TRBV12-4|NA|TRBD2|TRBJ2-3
CASRGGRRTQYF
TGTGCCAGCAGGGGAGGGCGGCGGACGCAGTATTTT
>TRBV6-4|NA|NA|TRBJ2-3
CASSVVGGPTDTQYF
TGTGCCAGCAGTGTCGTCGGAGGACCCACAGATACGCAGTATTTT
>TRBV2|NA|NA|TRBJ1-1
CASRGSEAFF
TGTGCCAGCAGGGGCAGCGAAGCTTTCTTT
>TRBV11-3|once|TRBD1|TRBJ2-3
CASSLGQGDSEQYF
TGTGCCAGCAGCCTGGGACAGGGGGATTCGGAGCAGTATTTT
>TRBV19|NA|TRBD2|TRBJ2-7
CASSVAPGTSGAYEQYF
TGTGCCAGTAGCGTGGCCCCCGGGACTAGCGGGGCCTACGAGCAGTACTTC
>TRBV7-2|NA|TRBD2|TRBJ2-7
CASTPTSGSPEQYF
TGTGCCAGCACCCCGACTAGCGGGAGCCCCGAGCAGTACTTC
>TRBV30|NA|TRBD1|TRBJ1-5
CAWTRDRNQPQHF
TGTGCCTGGACCCGGGACAGAAATCAGCCCCAGCATTTT
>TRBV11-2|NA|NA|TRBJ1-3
CASSFAGNTIYF
TGTGCCAGCAGCTTCGCTGGAAACACCATATATTTT
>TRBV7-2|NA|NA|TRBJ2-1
CASSAQGNEQFF
TGTGCCAGCAGCGCCCAGGGGAATGAGCAGTTCTTC
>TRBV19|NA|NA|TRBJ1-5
CASSIAGTPSNQPQHF
TGTGCCAGTAGTATCGCCGGGACACCGAGCAATCAGCCCCAGCATTTT
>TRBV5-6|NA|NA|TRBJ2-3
CASSPGSGAQYF
TGTGCCAGCAGCCCGGGCAGCGGTGCGCAGTATTTT
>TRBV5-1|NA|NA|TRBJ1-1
CASTMGAEAFF
TGCGCCAGCACCATGGGAGCCGAAGCTTTCTTT
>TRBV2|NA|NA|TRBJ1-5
CASSAGYDNQPQHF
TGTGCCAGCAGTGCAGGGTATGACAATCAGCCCCAGCATTTT
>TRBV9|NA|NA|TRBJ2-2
CASSVAGGNTGELFF
TGTGCCAGCAGCGTAGCCGGGGGAAACACCGGGGAGCTGTTTTTT
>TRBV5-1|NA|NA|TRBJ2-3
CASSFRRGPTDTQYF
TGCGCCAGCAGCTTTAGGAGGGGGCCCACAGATACGCAGTATTTT
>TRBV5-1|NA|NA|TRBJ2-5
CASSPLGTPSQETQYF
TGCGCCAGCAGCCCCCTCGGGACTCCTTCGCAAGAGACCCAGTACTTC
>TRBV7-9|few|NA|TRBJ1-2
CASPTPGEQSGYTF
TGTGCCAGCCCCACCCCGGGGGAGCAGAGCGGCTACACCTTC
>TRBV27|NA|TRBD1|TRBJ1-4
CASSYDRANEKLFF
TGTGCCAGCAGTTACGACAGGGCTAATGAAAAACTGTTTTTT
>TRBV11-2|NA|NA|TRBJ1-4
CASSFGQEKLFF
TGTGCCAGCAGCTTTGGACAGGAAAAACTGTTTTTT
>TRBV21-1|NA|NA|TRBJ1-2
CASIQTGDNYGYTF
TGTGCCAGCATCCAGACAGGGGATAACTATGGCTACACCTTC
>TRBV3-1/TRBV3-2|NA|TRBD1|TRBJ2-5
CASSRGDSPETQYF
TGTGCCAGCAGCCGAGGGGACAGCCCAGAGACCCAGTACTTC
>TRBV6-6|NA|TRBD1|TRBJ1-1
CASSYSGTAHTEAFF
TGTGCCAGCAGTTATTCCGGGACAGCACACACTGAAGCTTTCTTT
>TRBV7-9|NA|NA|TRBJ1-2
CASSLAGGNGYTF
TGTGCCAGCAGCTTAGCAGGGGGAAATGGCTACACCTTC
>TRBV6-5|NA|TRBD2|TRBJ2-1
CASSYLAGPSYNEQFF
TGTGCCAGCAGTTATCTAGCGGGACCCTCCTACAATGAGCAGTTCTTC
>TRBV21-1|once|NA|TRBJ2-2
CASSKDGDKGKYTGELFF
TGTGCCAGCAGCAAAGACGGGGACAAGGGGAAATACACCGGGGAGCTGTTTTTT
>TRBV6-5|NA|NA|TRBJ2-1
CASRKDFPEEFF
TGTGCCAGCAGGAAGGACTTCCCAGAGGAGTTCTTC
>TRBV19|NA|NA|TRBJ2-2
CATDPDRPTGELFF
TGTGCCACAGACCCCGACAGGCCCACCGGGGAGCTGTTTTTT
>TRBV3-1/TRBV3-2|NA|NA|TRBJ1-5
CASSLRAGMGAQHF
TGTGCCAGCAGCCTCCGGGCGGGGATGGGGGCCCAGCATTTT
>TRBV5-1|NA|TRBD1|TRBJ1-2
CASSLLQGASGYTF
TGCGCCAGCAGCTTGTTACAGGGGGCAAGTGGCTACACCTTC
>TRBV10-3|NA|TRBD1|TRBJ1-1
CAIRDRVDTEAFF
TGTGCCATCAGGGACAGGGTCGACACTGAAGCTTTCTTT
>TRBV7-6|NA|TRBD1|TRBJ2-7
CASSLGDRVSYEQYF
TGTGCCAGCAGCTTAGGTGACAGGGTCTCCTACGAGCAGTACTTC